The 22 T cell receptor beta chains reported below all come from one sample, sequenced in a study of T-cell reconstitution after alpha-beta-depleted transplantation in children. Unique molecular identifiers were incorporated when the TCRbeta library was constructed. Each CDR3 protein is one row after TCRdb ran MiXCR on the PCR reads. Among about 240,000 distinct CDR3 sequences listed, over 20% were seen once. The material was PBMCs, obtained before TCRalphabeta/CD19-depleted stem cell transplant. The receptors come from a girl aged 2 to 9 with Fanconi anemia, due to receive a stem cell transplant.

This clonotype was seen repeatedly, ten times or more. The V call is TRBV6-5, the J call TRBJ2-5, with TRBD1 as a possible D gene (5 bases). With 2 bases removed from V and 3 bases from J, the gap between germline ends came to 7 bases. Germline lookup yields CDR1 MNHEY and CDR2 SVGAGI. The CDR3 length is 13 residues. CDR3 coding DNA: TGTGCCAGCAGTTACCACAGGAAAGAGACCCAGTACTTC. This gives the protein CASSYHRKETQYF.

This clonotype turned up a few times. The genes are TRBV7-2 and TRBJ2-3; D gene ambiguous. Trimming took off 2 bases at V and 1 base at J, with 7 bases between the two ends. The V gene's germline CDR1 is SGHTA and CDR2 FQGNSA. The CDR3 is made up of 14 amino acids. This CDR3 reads CASSLRPRTDTQYF. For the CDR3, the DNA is TGTGCCAGCAGCTTACGTCCCCGCACAGATACGCAGTATTTT.

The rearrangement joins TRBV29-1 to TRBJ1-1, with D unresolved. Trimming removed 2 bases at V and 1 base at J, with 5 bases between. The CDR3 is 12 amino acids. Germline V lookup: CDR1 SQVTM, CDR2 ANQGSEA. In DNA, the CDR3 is TGCAGCGTTGAACGGGGGAACACTGAAGCTTTCTTT. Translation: CSVERGNTEAFF.

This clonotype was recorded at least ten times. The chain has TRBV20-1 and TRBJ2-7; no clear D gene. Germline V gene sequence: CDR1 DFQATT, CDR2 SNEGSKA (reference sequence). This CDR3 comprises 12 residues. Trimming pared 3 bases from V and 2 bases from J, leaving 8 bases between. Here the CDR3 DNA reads TGCAGTGCTAGGGTAGACGCCTACGAGCAGTACTTC. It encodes CSARVDAYEQYF.

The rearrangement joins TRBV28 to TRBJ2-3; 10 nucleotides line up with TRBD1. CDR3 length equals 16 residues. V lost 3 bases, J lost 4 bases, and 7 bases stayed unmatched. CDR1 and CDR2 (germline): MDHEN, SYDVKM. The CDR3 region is CASSLLGQGMADTQYF. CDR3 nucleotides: TGTGCCAGCAGTTTGCTGGGACAGGGGATGGCAGATACGCAGTATTTT.

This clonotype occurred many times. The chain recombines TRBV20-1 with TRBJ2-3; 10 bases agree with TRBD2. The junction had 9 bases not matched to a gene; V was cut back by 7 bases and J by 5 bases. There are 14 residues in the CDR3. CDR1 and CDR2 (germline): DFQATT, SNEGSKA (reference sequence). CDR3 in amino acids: CSGELAGVIDTQYF. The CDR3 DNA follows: TGCAGTGGGGAGCTAGCGGGAGTAATAGATACGCAGTATTTT.

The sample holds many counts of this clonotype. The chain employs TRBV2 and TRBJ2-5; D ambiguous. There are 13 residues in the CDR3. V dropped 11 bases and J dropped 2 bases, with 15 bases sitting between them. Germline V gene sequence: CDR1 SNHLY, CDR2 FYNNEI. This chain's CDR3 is CAGTIRLQETQYF. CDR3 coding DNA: TGTGCCGGCACCATCAGGCTACAAGAGACCCAGTACTTC.

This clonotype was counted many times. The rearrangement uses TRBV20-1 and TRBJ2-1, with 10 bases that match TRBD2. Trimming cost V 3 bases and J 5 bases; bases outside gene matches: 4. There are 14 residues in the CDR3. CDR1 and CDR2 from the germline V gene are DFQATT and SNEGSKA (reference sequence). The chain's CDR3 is CSASVAGGHNEQFF. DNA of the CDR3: TGCAGTGCTAGCGTAGCGGGGGGCCACAATGAGCAGTTCTTC.

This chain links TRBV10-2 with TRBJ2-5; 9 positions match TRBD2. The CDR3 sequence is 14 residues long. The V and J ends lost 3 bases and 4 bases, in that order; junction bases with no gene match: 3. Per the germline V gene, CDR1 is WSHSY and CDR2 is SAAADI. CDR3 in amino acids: CASSDLAGIETQYF. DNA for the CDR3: TGCGCCAGCAGTGACCTAGCGGGAATAGAGACCCAGTACTTC.

CDR3 protein: CASSPLAGVGYNEQFF. As DNA, the CDR3 is TGTGCCAGCTCACCCCTAGCGGGGGTTGGGTACAATGAGCAGTTCTTC. V is TRBV18 and J is TRBJ2-1; 10 positions agree with TRBD2. The J segment lost 4 bases and the V segment lost 3 bases, leaving 6 bases of the junction unmatched. CDR1 and CDR2 from the germline V gene are KGHSH and LQKENI. The CDR3 extends over 16 amino acids.

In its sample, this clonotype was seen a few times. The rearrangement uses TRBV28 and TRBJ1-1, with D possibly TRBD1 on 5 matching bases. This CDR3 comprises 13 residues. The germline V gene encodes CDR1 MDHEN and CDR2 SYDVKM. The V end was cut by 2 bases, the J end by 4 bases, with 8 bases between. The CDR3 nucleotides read TGTGCCAGCAGTTTAGTCCAGGGCACTGAAGCTTTCTTT. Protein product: CASSLVQGTEAFF.

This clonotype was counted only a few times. CDR3 amino acids: CASTPLRTDGYTF. The CDR3 region has the DNA TGTGCCAGCACCCCACTTCGGACGGATGGCTACACCTTC. V gene TRBV28 combines with J gene TRBJ1-2; D gene ambiguous. The CDR3 runs to 13 residues. The germline CDR1 and CDR2 sequences are MDHEN and SYDVKM. V lost 7 bases, J lost 6 bases, and 15 bases lay in between.

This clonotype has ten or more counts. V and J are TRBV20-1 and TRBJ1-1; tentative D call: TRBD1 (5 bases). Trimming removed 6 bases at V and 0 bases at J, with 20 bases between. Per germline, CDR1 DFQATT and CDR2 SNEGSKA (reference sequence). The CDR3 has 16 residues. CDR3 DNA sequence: TGCAGTGCCCCCAGGGAGACCATACACATGAACACTGAAGCTTTCTTT. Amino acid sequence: CSAPRETIHMNTEAFF.

The CDR3 DNA is TGCGCCAGCAGCCAAGTCGTAAGCTCCTACAATGAGCAGTTCTTC. It specifies CASSQVVSSYNEQFF. The chain couples TRBV4-1 to TRBJ2-1; no definite D call. Germline V gives CDR1 MGHRA, CDR2 YSYEKL. The CDR3 totals 15 residues. Trimming took off 1 base at V and 0 bases at J, with 7 bases between the two ends.

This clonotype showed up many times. The CDR3 DNA reads TGTGCCAGCAGCCCTCATCAAGCACAGCCCCAGCATTTT. Its translation: CASSPHQAQPQHF. The genes are TRBV12-3 or TRBV12-4 and TRBJ1-5, with D unclear. The CDR3 is 13 amino acids. Trimming shortened V by 6 bases and J by 7 bases, and 13 bases separated the two germline ends.

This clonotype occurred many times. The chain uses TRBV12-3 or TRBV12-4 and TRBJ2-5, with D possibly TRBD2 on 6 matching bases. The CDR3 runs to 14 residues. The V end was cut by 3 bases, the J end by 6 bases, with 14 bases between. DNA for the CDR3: TGTGCCAGCAGTTTTAATAGTGGGAGGCAGACCCAGTACTTC. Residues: CASSFNSGRQTQYF.

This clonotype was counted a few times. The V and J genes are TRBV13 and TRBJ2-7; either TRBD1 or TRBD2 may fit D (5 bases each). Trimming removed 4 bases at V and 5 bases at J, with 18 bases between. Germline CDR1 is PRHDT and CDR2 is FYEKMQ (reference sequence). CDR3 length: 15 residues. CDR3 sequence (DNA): TGTGCCAGCAGCTACTTCGTTCTTCGGGGCCACGAGCAGTACTTC. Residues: CASSYFVLRGHEQYF.

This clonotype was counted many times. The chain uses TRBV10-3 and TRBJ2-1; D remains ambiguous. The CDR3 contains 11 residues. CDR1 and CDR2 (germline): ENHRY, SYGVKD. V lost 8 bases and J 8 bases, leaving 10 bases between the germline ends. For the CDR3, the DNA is TGTGCCATCCGGAGTAGCCATGAGCAGTTCTTC. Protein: CAIRSSHEQFF.

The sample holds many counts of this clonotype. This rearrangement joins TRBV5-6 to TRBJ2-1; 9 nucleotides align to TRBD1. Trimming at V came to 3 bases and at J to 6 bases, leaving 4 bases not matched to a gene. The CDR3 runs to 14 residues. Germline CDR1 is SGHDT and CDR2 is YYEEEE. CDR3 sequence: CASSWGTGINEQFF. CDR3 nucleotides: TGTGCCAGCAGCTGGGGGACAGGGATCAATGAGCAGTTCTTC.

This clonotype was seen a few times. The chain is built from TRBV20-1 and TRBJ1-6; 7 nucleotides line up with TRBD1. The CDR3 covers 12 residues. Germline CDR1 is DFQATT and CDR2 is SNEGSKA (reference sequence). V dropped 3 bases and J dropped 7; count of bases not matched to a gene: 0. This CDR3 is CSARGQNSPLHF. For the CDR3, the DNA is TGCAGTGCTAGGGGACAGAATTCACCCCTCCACTTT.

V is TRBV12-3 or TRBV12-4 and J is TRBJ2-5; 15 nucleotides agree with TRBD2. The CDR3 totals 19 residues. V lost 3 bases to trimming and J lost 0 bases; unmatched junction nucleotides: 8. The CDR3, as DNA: TGTGCCAGCAGTTTCCCCCGGACTAGCGGGGGGGAATACCAAGAGACCCAGTACTTC. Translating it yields CASSFPRTSGGEYQETQYF.

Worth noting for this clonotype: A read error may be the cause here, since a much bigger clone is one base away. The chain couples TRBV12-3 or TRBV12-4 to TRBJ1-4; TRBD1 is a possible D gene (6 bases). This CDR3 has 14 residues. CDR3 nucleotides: TGTGCCATCAGTTTAGCCAGGGGAAGTGAAAAACTGTTTTTT. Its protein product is CAISLARGSEKLFF.